These 25 T cell receptor beta chains share one sample of origin, sequenced in a study of CXCR3-negative and CXCR3-positive naive CD8 T cells. UMI-labeled TRB cDNA libraries were prepared by 5' RACE. Reprocessing the 5' RACE reads, TCRdb reports a single entry for every CDR3 protein and omits DNA. This sample's table has 85,000 to 120,000 distinct CDR3 sequences. General study points: Comparison of naive cells showed more hydrophobic TRB CDR3s in CXCR3-positive than in CXCR3-negative naive cells.

The antigens of these receptors remain unknown. Input material: naive CXCR3+ CD8+ T cells from blood. The subset was: CD45RO-CCR7+CD27+CD95- naive CD8+ T cells expressing CXCR3 (TNR3+). The origin of the receptors is a human donor in good health. Some clones in this sample may be carry-over from other donors' samples.

The chain combines TRBV2 with TRBJ2-4. CDR3 length equals 16 residues. Germline loops: CDR1 SNHLY, CDR2 FYNNEI. The CDR3 sequence: CASSERIPRAKNIQYF.

The V call is TRBV15, the J call TRBJ2-2; TCRdb calls TRBD2, which cannot be checked without DNA. From germline, CDR1 is LNHNV and CDR2 YYDKDF (reference sequence). The length of the CDR3 is 15 residues. CDR3 protein: CATSRKREYTGELFF.

J is TRBJ1-5 and V is TRBV7-9. The CDR3 loop spans 12 amino acids. Germline lookup yields CDR1 SEHNR and CDR2 FQNEAQ (reference sequence). CDR3 residues: CASSLFGQPQHF.

V usage is TRBV7-2 and J usage is TRBJ2-1. The CDR3 runs to 14 residues. Germline loops: CDR1 SGHTA, CDR2 FQGNSA. CDR3 sequence: CASSVTASYNEQFF.

The J gene is TRBJ1-4, the V gene TRBV4-3. This CDR3 region has 15 residues. Germline values: CDR1 LGHNA, CDR2 YSLEER. This chain's CDR3 is CASSQDPGMGEKLFF.

This rearrangement joins TRBV20-1 to TRBJ2-7; the TCRdb call, TRBD1, lacks DNA for checking. CDR3 size: 14 residues. Germline CDR1 is DFQATT and CDR2 is SNEGSKA (reference sequence). The CDR3 is CSARPGQWNYEQYF.

The genes are TRBV5-1 and TRBJ2-1; the D gene TCRdb calls, TRBD1, cannot be checked with no DNA. This CDR3 contains 14 residues. From germline, CDR1 is SGHRS and CDR2 YFSETQ. CDR3 protein: CASSLGQGSDEQFF.

The chain links TRBV6-6 to TRBJ2-1; TCRdb picks TRBD2, but there is no DNA to check that call. The CDR3 has 14 amino acids. Germline V gene data show CDR1 as MNHNY and CDR2 as SVGAGI (reference sequence). This chain's CDR3 is CASSYRGGINEQFF.

The chain combines TRBV7-2 with TRBJ2-5; the TCRdb call, TRBD2, lacks DNA for checking. Germline V gene sequence: CDR1 SGHTA, CDR2 FQGNSA. The CDR3 sequence is 17 residues long. CDR3 in amino acids: CASSLGTSGGSQETQYF.

The chain carries TRBV9 and TRBJ2-7. Germline V CDR1 and CDR2: SGDLS, YYNGEE. This CDR3 is 13 amino acids long. The CDR3 loop reads CASSPGSSYEQYF.

V is TRBV5-1 and J is TRBJ2-7; TCRdb's D call of TRBD1 is untestable without DNA. CDR3 length: 14 residues. Germline V gene sequence: CDR1 SGHRS, CDR2 YFSETQ. CDR3 residues: CASSPWASAYEQYF.

V usage is TRBV11-3 and J usage is TRBJ2-2; the TCRdb call, TRBD2, lacks DNA for checking. Germline assignment: CDR1 SGHNT and CDR2 YENEEA. This CDR3 spans 17 amino acids. The CDR3 sequence is CASSLDRGQMNTGELFF.

This rearrangement joins TRBV6-2 or TRBV6-3 to TRBJ2-5; with no DNA, the TCRdb D assignment of TRBD2 cannot be verified. The CDR3 length is 15 residues. Germline loops: CDR1 MNHEY, CDR2 SVGEGT. CDR3: CASSSPRLAGETQYF.

This chain uses TRBV29-1 with TRBJ1-4; TCRdb outputs TRBD1, but without DNA this stays unchecked. The CDR3 length is 16 residues. CDR1 is SQVTM, CDR2 ANQGSEA, per germline. The CDR3 region is CSVEDPLFDRNEKLFF.

The chain is built from TRBV7-9 and TRBJ1-1. The CDR3 is 22 residues long. Per the germline V gene, CDR1 is SEHNR and CDR2 is FQNEAQ (reference sequence). CDR3 sequence reads: CASSLAGREGSQEESMNTEAFF.

J is TRBJ2-5 and V is TRBV20-1. The CDR3 runs to 15 residues. Germline CDR1 is DFQATT and CDR2 is SNEGSKA (reference sequence). CDR3 in amino acids: CSARAIAEEVETQYF.

The J gene is TRBJ2-2, the V gene TRBV14; TCRdb returns TRBD1, unconfirmable since there is no DNA. The CDR3 is 15 residues long. The germline V gene has CDR1 SGHDN and CDR2 FVKESK. CDR3 region: CASSQLGAVTGELFF.

V gene TRBV7-9 combines with J gene TRBJ1-6. CDR3 length equals 18 residues. The germline V gene encodes CDR1 SEHNR and CDR2 FQNEAQ (reference sequence). The CDR3 sequence: CASSPRLGPALYNSPLHF.

The chain couples TRBV7-9 to TRBJ2-2. Per the germline V gene, CDR1 is SEHNR and CDR2 is FQNEAQ (reference sequence). The CDR3 has 13 amino acids. The CDR3 loop is CASSLHNTGELFF.

The rearrangement uses TRBV12-3 or TRBV12-4 and TRBJ1-1; TCRdb calls TRBD1, which cannot be checked without DNA. This CDR3 spans 14 amino acids. The CDR3 here is CASRTGGRDTEAFF.

The chain is built from TRBV6-5 and TRBJ2-3. Per germline, CDR1 MNHEY and CDR2 SVGAGI. The CDR3 consists of 14 residues. CDR3 region: CASSYRTSTDTQYF.

The chain is built from TRBV20-1 and TRBJ1-5. CDR1 and CDR2 (germline): DFQATT, SNEGSKA (reference sequence). The CDR3 has 14 residues. This CDR3 reads CSAREGWGYQPQHF.

The rearrangement uses TRBV19 and TRBJ2-7; TCRdb's D call of TRBD2 is untestable without DNA. The CDR3 totals 14 residues. Germline V CDR1 and CDR2: LNHDA, SQIVND (reference sequence). The CDR3 reads CASSILAGTYEQYF.

This chain joins TRBV28 and TRBJ2-7; TCRdb's D call of TRBD1 is untestable without DNA. The CDR3 sequence is 14 residues long. Per the germline V gene, CDR1 is MDHEN and CDR2 is SYDVKM. This CDR3 is CASRQPGQIYEQYF.

The gene calls are TRBV12-3 or TRBV12-4 and TRBJ1-2; the D call from TCRdb, TRBD1, cannot be confirmed without DNA. The CDR3 runs to 14 residues. The CDR3 loop is CASSLETGGYGYTF.